Reported below is one TCR beta chain. Its specificity is unknown. These data originate in a study of T cell repertoires in cytomegalovirus infection. At the level of the study: The public TCR beta signatures pointed to both CMV infection and matching HLA type.

Study outcomes and limitations: In two of eight donors, the top clonotype was HLA-C-restricted CMV-specific.

Germline assignment: CDR1 SGDLS and CDR2 YYNGEE. The CDR3 is 14 residues long. V was clipped by 6 bases and J by 6 bases; unmatched bases: 5. TCRdb reanalysed the reads using MiXCR and keeps one entry per CDR3 protein. The table lists 500,000 or so distinct CDR3 sequences, 16% of them singletons. The V call is TRBV9, the J call TRBJ2-2; 10 bases align to TRBD2. The receptor comes from a human donor in good health (CMV status not recorded). Some clones in this sample may be carry-over from other donors' samples. The sample consisted of CD8+ T cells from PBMCs. Here the CDR3 reads CASNPSGSPGELFF. CDR3 coding DNA: TGTGCCAGCAACCCTAGCGGGAGCCCCGGGGAGCTGTTTTTT. Variable domain in full (rest from reference TRBV9 and TRBJ2-2): DSGVTQTPKHLITATGQRVTLRCSPRSGDLSVYWYQQSLDQGLQFLIQYYNGEERAKGNILERFSAQQFPDLHSELNLSSLELGDSALYFCASNPSGSPGELFFGEGSRLTVL.